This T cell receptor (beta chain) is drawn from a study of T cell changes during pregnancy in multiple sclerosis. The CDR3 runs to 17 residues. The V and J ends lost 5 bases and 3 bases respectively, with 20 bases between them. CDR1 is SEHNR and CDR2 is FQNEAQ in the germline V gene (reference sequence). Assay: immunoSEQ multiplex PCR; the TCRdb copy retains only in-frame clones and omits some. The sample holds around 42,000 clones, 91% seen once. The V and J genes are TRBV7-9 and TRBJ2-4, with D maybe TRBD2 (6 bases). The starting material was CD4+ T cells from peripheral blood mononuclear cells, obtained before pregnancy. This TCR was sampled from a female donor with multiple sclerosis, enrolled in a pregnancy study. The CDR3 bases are TGTGCCAGCAGCACCGGCGGCAGGGAGGCGGACAAAAACATTCAGTACTTC. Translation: CASSTGGREADKNIQYF.